This T cell receptor beta chain was recovered during a study of STAT5B mutations in CD4+ large granular lymphocyte leukemia. Method: immunoSEQ multiplex PCR; TCRdb's copy keeps in-frame clones and lacks some. The sample records 30,000 to 40,000 clones, about 85% being singletons. Sequencing was performed on CD4+ T cells from blood buffy coats. The TCR originated in a human donor in good health.

The CDR3 DNA reads TGTGCCAGCAGCTTCGGACTAGCGGGAGTCACAGATACGCAGTATTTT. It translates to CASSFGLAGVTDTQYF. This chain links TRBV7-3 with TRBJ2-3; 13 positions agree with TRBD2. The CDR3 has 16 amino acids. The J segment lost 2 bases and the V segment lost 3 bases, leaving 2 bases of the junction unmatched. Germline CDR1 and CDR2: SGHTA and FQGTGA.